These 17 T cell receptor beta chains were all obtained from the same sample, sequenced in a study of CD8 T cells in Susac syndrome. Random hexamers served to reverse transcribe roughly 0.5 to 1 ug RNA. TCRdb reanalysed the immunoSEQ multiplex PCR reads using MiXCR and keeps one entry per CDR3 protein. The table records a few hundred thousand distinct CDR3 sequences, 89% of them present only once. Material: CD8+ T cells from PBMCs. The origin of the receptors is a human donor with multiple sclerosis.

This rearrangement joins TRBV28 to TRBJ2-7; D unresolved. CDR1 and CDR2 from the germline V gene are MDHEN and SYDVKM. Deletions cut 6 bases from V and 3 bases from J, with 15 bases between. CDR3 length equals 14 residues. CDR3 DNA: TGTGCCAGCAGCGTCCCCGTCTCCTTCTACGAGCAGTACTTC. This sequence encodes CASSVPVSFYEQYF.

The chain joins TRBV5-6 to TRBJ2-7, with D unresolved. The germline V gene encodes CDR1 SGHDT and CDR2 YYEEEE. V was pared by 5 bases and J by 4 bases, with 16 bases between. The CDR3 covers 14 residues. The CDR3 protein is CASRSGSHQYEQYF. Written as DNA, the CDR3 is TGTGCCAGCAGATCCGGGTCGCACCAATACGAGCAGTACTTC.

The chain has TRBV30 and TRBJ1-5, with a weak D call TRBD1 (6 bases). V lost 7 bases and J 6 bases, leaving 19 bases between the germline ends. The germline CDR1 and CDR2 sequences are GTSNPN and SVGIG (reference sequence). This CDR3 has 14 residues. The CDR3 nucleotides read TGTGCCTACCTAGATAAACAGGGTAGTCAGCCCCAGCATTTT. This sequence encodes CAYLDKQGSQPQHF.

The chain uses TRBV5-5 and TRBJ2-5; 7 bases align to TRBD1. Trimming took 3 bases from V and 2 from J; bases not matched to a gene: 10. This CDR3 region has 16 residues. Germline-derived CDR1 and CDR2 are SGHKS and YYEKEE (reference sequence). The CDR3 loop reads CASSWPGTDIQETQYF. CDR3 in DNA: TGTGCCAGCAGCTGGCCCGGGACAGACATTCAAGAGACCCAGTACTTC.

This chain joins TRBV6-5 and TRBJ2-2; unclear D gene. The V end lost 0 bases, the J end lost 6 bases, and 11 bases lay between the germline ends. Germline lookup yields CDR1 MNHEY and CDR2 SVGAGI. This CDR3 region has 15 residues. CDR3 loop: CASSYSIPQPGELFF. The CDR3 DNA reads TGTGCCAGCAGTTACTCGATCCCCCAACCCGGGGAGCTGTTTTTT.

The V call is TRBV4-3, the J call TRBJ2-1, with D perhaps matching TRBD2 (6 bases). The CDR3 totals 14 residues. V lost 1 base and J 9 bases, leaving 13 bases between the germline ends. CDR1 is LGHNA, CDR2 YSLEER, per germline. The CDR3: CASSQGPGVGEQFF. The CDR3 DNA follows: TGCGCCAGCAGCCAAGGGCCGGGAGTGGGTGAGCAGTTCTTC.

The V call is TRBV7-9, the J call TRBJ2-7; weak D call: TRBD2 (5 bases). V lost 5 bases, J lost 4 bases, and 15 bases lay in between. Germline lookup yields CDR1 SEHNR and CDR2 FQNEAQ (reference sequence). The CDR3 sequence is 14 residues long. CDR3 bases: TGTGCCAGCAGCGCGGACTTGCGGAGGTACGAGCAGTACTTC. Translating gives CASSADLRRYEQYF.

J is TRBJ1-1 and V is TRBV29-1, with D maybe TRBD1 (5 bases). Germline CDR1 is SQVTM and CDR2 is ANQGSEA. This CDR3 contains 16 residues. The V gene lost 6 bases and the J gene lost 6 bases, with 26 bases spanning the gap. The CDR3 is CSVAAVLTRGTSEAFF. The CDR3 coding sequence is TGCAGCGTCGCCGCGGTCCTAACTCGGGGGACTTCTGAAGCTTTCTTT.

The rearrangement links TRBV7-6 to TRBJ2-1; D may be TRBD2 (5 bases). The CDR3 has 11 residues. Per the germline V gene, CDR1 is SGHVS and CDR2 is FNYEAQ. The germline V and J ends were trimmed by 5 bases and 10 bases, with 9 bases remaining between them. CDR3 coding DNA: TGTGCCAGCAGCAGTAGCGTGGAGCAGTTCTTC. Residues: CASSSSVEQFF.

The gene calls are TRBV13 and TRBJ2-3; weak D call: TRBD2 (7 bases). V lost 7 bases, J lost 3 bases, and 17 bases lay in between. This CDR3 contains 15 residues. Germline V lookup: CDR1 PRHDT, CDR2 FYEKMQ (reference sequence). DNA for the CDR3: TGTGCCAGCACCGCAGGGGCTAGCGGAACAGATACGCAGTATTTT. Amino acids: CASTAGASGTDTQYF.

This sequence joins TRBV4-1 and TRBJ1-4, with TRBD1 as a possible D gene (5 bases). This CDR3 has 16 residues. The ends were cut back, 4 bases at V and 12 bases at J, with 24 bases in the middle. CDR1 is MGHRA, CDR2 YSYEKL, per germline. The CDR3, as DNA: TGCGCCAGCAGCCTTCAACTAGGGGTTAACGGCCAGGAACTGTTTTTT. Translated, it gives CASSLQLGVNGQELFF.

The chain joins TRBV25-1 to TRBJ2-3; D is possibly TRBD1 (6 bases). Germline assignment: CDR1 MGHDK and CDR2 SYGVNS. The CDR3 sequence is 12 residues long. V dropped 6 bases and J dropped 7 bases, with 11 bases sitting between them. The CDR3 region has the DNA TGTGCCAGCAGAAACAGGGAGCATACGCAGTATTTT. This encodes CASRNREHTQYF.

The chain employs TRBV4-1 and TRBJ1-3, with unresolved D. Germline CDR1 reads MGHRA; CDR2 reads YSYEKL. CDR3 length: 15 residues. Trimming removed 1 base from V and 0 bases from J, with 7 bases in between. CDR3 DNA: TGCGCCAGCAGCCAAGTTTTGAGCTCTGGAAACACCATATATTTT. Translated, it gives CASSQVLSSGNTIYF.

This CDR3 is CAITSPWTSGEGETQYF. As DNA, the CDR3 is TGTGCCATCACCAGCCCCTGGACTAGCGGGGAAGGAGAGACCCAGTACTTC. The chain uses TRBV10-3 and TRBJ2-5; 12 bases agree with TRBD2. The CDR3 consists of 17 residues. J gave up 4 bases and V 7 bases, and 13 bases lay outside the gene matches. CDR1 is ENHRY, CDR2 SYGVKD, per germline.

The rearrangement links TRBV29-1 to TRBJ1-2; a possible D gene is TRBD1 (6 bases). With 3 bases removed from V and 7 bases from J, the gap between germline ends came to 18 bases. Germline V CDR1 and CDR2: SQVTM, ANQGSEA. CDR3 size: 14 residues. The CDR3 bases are TGCAGCGTTGAGCGGGGGGCGCTAGGGTCTGGCTACACCTTC. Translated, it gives CSVERGALGSGYTF. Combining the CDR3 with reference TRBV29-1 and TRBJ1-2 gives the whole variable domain SAVISQKPSRDICQRGTSLTIQCQVDSQVTMMFWYRQQPGQSLTLIATANQGSEATYESGFVIDKFPISRPNLTFSTLTVSNMSPEDSSIYLCSVERGALGSGYTFGSGTRLTVV.

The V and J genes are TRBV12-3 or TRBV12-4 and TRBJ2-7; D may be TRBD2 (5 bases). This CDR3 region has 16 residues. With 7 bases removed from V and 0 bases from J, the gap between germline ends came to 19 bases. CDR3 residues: CASTPGQDFFSYEQYF. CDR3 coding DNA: TGTGCCAGCACCCCGGGCCAGGACTTCTTCTCCTACGAGCAGTACTTC.

CDR3 DNA: TGTGCCAGCAGTCGGACCGGGACAGTCTACGAGCAGTACTTC. Encoded protein: CASSRTGTVYEQYF. The rearrangement joins TRBV28 to TRBJ2-7; the match to TRBD1 covers 7 bases. J lost 3 bases, V lost 5 bases, and 7 bases had no gene match. The CDR3 spans 14 residues. Germline lookup yields CDR1 MDHEN and CDR2 SYDVKM.